The 15 T cell receptor beta chains in this list originate from one sample, sequenced in a study of PD-1 blockade in classical Hodgkin lymphoma. All trial patients relapsed after autologous stem cell transplantation. Libraries were prepared by immunoSEQ multiplex PCR; TCRdb keeps only in-frame clonotypes and omits some of them. The sample includes about 98,000 clones, roughly 92% seen only once; the top ten take less than 3.5%. The sequenced sample was peripheral blood mononuclear cells (PBMCs), obtained at baseline. All receptors derive from a human donor with classical Hodgkin lymphoma.

The rearrangement joins TRBV2 to TRBJ1-2, with 10 bases identical to TRBD1. Germline V CDR1 and CDR2: SNHLY, FYNNEI. J gave up 6 bases and V 8 bases, and 3 bases lay outside the gene matches. The CDR3 sequence is 12 residues long. As DNA, the CDR3 is TGTGCCAGCGGGACAGGGGATAATGGCTACACCTTC. It is translated as CASGTGDNGYTF.

The chain has TRBV7-8 and TRBJ1-2, with TRBD1 identical over 7 bases. The CDR3 covers 20 residues. V dropped 3 bases and J dropped 5; count of bases not matched to a gene: 24. CDR1 SGHVS and CDR2 FQNEAQ come from the germline V gene. The CDR3 spells CASSFGRFNPAGTANYGYTF. Here the CDR3 DNA reads TGTGCCAGCAGCTTTGGGCGATTCAATCCTGCCGGGACAGCCAATTATGGCTACACCTTC.

The chain joins TRBV28 to TRBJ2-3; the match to TRBD1 covers 9 bases. CDR3 length equals 14 residues. With V trimmed by 9 bases and J by 2 bases, 6 bases remained unmatched. CDR1 and CDR2 from the germline V gene are MDHEN and SYDVKM. This CDR3 is CASRWDRATDTQYF. DNA of the CDR3: TGTGCCAGTCGGTGGGACAGGGCCACAGATACGCAGTATTTT.

CDR3 coding DNA: TGCGCCAGCAGCTTGAAAACCTCTGGGGCCAACGTCCTGACTTTC. Encoded protein: CASSLKTSGANVLTF. The rearrangement links TRBV5-1 to TRBJ2-6, with no clear D. This CDR3 spans 15 amino acids. V lost 1 base and J lost 0, with 5 bases in between. Germline V gene sequence: CDR1 SGHRS, CDR2 YFSETQ.

A word on this clone: Other DNA sequences in this sample translate to the same CDR3. The V gene is TRBV6-6, the J gene TRBJ2-1; no clear D gene. Trimming removed 6 bases at V and 4 bases at J, with 7 bases between. Looked up from germline, CDR1 is MNHNY and CDR2 is SVGAGI (reference sequence). The CDR3 is 12 residues long. The CDR3 sequence: CASSRPYNEQFF. Written as DNA, the CDR3 is TGTGCCAGCAGCCGTCCTTACAATGAGCAGTTCTTC.

The chain joins TRBV6-5 to TRBJ1-2; 8 bases agree with TRBD1. After removal of 0 bases from V and 6 bases from J, the junction contained 0 bases not matched to a gene. Germline values: CDR1 MNHEY, CDR2 SVGAGI. This CDR3 has 13 residues. Written as DNA, the CDR3 is TGTGCCAGCAGTTACTCGACAGGGGATGGCTACACCTTC. This codes for CASSYSTGDGYTF.

The rearrangement joins TRBV27 to TRBJ1-3; a weak D match, TRBD1 (6 bases). Per the germline V gene, CDR1 is MNHEY and CDR2 is SMNVEV (reference sequence). The CDR3 is 15 residues long. Trimming left V 6 bases short and J 0 bases short, with 12 bases between. CDR3 sequence (DNA): TGTGCCAGCAGGAAGACAGGTTACTCTGGAAACACCATATATTTT. Protein: CASRKTGYSGNTIYF.

The chain uses TRBV28 and TRBJ2-3; D gene unclear. Germline CDR1 reads MDHEN; CDR2 reads SYDVKM. The CDR3 is made up of 12 amino acids. V was pared by 5 bases and J by 4 bases, with 7 bases between. The DNA of the CDR3 is TGTGCCAGCAGTCCCACGGCAGATACGCAGTATTTT. This sequence encodes CASSPTADTQYF.

The chain is built from TRBV10-3 and TRBJ2-7, with a tentative D call TRBD1 (5 bases). The ends were cut back, 3 bases at V and 3 bases at J, with 15 bases in the middle. The V gene's germline CDR1 is ENHRY and CDR2 SYGVKD. There are 15 residues in the CDR3. Written as DNA, the CDR3 is TGTGCCATCAGTGATAGGTCAGGGAAGGTCTACGAGCAGTACTTC. Encoded protein: CAISDRSGKVYEQYF.

The chain combines TRBV7-9 with TRBJ1-1; the D gene is possibly TRBD1 (5 bases). Trimming removed 4 bases from V and 0 bases from J, with 21 bases in between. Germline loops: CDR1 SEHNR, CDR2 FQNEAQ (reference sequence). The CDR3 runs 18 residues. CDR3 DNA: TGTGCCAGCAGCTCCTTAAGTTCTGGAGGGACCATGAACACTGAAGCTTTCTTT. Translation gives CASSSLSSGGTMNTEAFF.

J is TRBJ2-7 and V is TRBV28; no definite D call. Per germline, CDR1 MDHEN and CDR2 SYDVKM. V shed 6 bases and J shed 6 bases, with 9 bases lying between them. This CDR3 has 11 amino acids. In DNA, the CDR3 is TGTGCCAGCAGCCGAACGTCCGAGCAGTACTTC. Its translation is CASSRTSEQYF.

The rearrangement joins TRBV12-5 to TRBJ1-4, with 7 positions matching TRBD1. V was pared by 0 bases and J by 4 bases, with 20 bases of the junction left unmatched. Germline CDR1 LGHNT, CDR2 FRNRAP. CDR3 size: 21 residues. The CDR3, as DNA: TGTGCTAGTGGTTTGGTACATAGGGGGGGGATTCCCCGACAGGGTAATGAAAAACTGTTTTTT. As protein: CASGLVHRGGIPRQGNEKLFF.

This clone was seen a single time. The chain couples TRBV7-8 to TRBJ1-1; D perhaps matches TRBD1 (6 bases). With 5 bases removed from V and 1 base from J, the gap between germline ends came to 14 bases. This CDR3 region has 15 residues. In germline, CDR1 is SGHVS, CDR2 FQNEAQ. The CDR3 sequence is CASSADRRQNTEAFF. The CDR3 DNA follows: TGTGCCAGCAGCGCAGACAGGAGACAGAACACTGAAGCTTTCTTT.

The gene calls are TRBV14 and TRBJ1-5; D is perhaps TRBD1 (5 bases). The germline V gene encodes CDR1 SGHDN and CDR2 FVKESK. This CDR3 contains 14 residues. Trimming removed 1 base from V and 4 bases from J, with 8 bases in between. CDR3 nucleotides: TGTGCCAGCAGCCAAGGGGGGGGGAATCAGCCCCAGCATTTT. Amino acids: CASSQGGGNQPQHF.

This chain uses TRBV5-1 with TRBJ2-7; no clear D. Trimming cost V 5 bases and J 0 bases, with 18 bases left between them. There are 16 residues in the CDR3. The germline V gene has CDR1 SGHRS and CDR2 YFSETQ. CDR3 coding DNA: TGCGCCAGCAGTATTGGCCCGCAGCTATTCTCCTACGAGCAGTACTTC. Protein sequence: CASSIGPQLFSYEQYF.